The entry below describes one T cell receptor (beta chain). Its matching antigen is unknown. Clones were sequenced by immunoSEQ multiplex PCR, and TCRdb holds only the in-frame ones, with some missing. The sample consists of 200,000 to 300,000 clones, 90% of them appearing once. CDR1 is LNHDA and CDR2 is SQIVND in the germline V gene (reference sequence). The junction had 2 bases not matched to a gene; V was cut back by 5 bases and J by 8 bases. This CDR3 is built from 11 residues. The entry originates in a study of cytomegalovirus exposure and HLA in healthy donors. Study outcomes and limitations: The majority of TCR sequences were rare, yet some public TCRs appeared in many donors. Reported performance of the classifier showed diagnosis of cytomegalovirus status with high specificity and sensitivity. The tendency of first-cohort TCR clusters to co-occur in the 100 to 150 validation repertoires was identified by a subsequent analysis.

This receptor was taken from a woman aged 25 to 39 in good health and CMV-seronegative. The specimen sequenced was PBMCs. The V gene is TRBV19, the J gene TRBJ2-7, with 8 bases matching TRBD1. CDR3 sequence: CASSPGGKQYF. CDR3 sequence (DNA): TGTGCCAGTAGTCCAGGGGGCAAGCAGTACTTC.